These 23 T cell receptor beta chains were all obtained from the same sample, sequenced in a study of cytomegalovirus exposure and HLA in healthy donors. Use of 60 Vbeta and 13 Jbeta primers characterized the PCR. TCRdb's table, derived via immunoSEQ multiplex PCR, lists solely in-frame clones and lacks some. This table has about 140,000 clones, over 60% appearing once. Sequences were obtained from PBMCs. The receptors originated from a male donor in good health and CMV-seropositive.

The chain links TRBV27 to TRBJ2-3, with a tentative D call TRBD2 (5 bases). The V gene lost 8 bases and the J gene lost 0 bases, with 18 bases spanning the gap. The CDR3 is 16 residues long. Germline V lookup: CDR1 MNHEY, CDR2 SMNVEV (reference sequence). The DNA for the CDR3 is TGTGCCAGCTCCCAGTCGGGGTACCCGAGCACAGATACGCAGTATTTT. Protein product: CASSQSGYPSTDTQYF.

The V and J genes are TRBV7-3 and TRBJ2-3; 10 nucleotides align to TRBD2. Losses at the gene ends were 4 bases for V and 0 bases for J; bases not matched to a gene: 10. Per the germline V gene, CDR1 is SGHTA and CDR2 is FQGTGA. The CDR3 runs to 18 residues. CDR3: CASSSPYGTSESTDTQYF. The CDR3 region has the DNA TGTGCCAGCAGCTCCCCCTATGGGACTAGCGAAAGCACAGATACGCAGTATTTT.

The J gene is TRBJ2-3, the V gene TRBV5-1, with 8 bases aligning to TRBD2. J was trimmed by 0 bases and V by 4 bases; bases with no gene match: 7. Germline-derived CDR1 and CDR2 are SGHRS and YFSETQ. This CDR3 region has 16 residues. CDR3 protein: CASSGSRGASTDTQYF. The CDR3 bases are TGCGCCAGCAGCGGCTCGCGGGGGGCGAGCACAGATACGCAGTATTTT.

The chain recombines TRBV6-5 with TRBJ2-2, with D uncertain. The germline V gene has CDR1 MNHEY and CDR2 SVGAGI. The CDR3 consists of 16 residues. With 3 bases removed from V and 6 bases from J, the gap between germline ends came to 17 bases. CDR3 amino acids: CASSYSAATPPGELFF. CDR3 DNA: TGTGCCAGCAGTTATTCGGCGGCCACTCCCCCCGGGGAGCTGTTTTTT.

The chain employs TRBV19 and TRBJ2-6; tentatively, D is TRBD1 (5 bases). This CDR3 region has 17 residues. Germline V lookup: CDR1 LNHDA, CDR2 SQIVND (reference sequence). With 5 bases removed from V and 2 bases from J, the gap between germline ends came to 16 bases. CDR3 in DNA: TGTGCCAGTAGTCCGACGGCCAGGGTGCCTGGGGCCAACGTCCTGACTTTC. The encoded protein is CASSPTARVPGANVLTF. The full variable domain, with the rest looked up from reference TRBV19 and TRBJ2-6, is DGGITQSPKYLFRKEGQNVTLSCEQNLNHDAMYWYRQDPGQGLRLIYYSQIVNDFQKGDIAEGYSVSREKKESFPLTVTSAQKNPTAFYLCASSPTARVPGANVLTFGAGSRLTVL.

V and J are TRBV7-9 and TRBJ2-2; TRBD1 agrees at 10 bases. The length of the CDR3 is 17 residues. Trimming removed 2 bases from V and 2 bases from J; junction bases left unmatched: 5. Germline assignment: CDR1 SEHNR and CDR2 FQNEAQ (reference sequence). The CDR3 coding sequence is TGTGCCAGCAGCTTATGGGGACAGGGGACAAACACCGGGGAGCTGTTTTTT. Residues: CASSLWGQGTNTGELFF.

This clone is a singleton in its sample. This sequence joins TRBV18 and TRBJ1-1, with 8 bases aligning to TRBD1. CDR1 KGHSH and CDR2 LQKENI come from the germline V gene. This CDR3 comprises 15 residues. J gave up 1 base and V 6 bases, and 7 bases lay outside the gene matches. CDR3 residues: CASSRTGGENTEAFF. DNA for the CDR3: TGTGCCAGCTCGCGAACAGGGGGGGAGAACACTGAAGCTTTCTTT.

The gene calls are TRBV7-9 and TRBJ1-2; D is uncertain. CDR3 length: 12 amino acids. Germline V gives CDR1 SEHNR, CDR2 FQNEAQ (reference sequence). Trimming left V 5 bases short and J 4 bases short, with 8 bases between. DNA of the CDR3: TGTGCCAGCAGCGGGGAGAGCTATGGCTACACCTTC. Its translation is CASSGESYGYTF.

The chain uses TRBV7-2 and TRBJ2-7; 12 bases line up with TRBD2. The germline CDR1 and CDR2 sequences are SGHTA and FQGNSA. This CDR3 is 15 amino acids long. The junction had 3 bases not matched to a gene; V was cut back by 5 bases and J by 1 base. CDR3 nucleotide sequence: TGTGCCAGCAGCGTACTAGCGGGGGGTTCCTACGAGCAGTACTTC. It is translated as CASSVLAGGSYEQYF. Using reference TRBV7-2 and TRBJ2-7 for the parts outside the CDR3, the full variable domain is GAGVSQSPSNKVTEKGKDVELRCDPISGHTALYWYRQSLGQGLEFLIYFQGNSAPDKSGLPSDRFSAERTGGSVSTLTIQRTQQEDSAVYLCASSVLAGGSYEQYFGPGTRLTVT.

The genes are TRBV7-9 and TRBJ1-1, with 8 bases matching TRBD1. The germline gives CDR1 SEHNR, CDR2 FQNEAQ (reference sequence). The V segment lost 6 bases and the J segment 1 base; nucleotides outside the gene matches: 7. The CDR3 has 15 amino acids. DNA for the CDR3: TGTGCCAGCAGGCCGAAAACAGGGGGGAACACTGAAGCTTTCTTT. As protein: CASRPKTGGNTEAFF.

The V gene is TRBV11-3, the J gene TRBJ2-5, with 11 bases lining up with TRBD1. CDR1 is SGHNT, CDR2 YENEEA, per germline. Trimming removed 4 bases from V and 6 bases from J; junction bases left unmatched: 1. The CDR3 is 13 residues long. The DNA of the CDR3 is TGTGCCAGCAGCTCGGACAGGGGGCAGACCCAGTACTTC. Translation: CASSSDRGQTQYF.

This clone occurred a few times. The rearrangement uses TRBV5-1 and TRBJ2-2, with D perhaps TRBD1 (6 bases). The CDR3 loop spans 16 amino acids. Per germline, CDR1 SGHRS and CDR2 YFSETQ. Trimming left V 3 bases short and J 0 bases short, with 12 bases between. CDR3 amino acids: CASSSLGQTNTGELFF. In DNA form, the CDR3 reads TGCGCCAGCAGCTCACTGGGACAAACGAACACCGGGGAGCTGTTTTTT.

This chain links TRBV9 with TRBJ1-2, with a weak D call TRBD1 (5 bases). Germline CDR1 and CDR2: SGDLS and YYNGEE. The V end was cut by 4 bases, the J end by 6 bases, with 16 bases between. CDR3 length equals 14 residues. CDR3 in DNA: TGTGCCAGCAGCCGGAATAGGGGTGAGAATGGCTACACCTTC. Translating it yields CASSRNRGENGYTF. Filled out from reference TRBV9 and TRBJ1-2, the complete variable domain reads DSGVTQTPKHLITATGQRVTLRCSPRSGDLSVYWYQQSLDQGLQFLIQYYNGEERAKGNILERFSAQQFPDLHSELNLSSLELGDSALYFCASSRNRGENGYTFGSGTRLTVV.

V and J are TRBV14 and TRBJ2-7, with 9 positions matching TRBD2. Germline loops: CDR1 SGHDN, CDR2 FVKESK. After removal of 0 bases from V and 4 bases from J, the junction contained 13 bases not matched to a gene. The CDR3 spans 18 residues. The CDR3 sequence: CASSQDLAGGRGTYEQYF. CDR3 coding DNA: TGTGCCAGCAGCCAAGATCTTGCGGGAGGGCGAGGAACTTACGAGCAGTACTTC.

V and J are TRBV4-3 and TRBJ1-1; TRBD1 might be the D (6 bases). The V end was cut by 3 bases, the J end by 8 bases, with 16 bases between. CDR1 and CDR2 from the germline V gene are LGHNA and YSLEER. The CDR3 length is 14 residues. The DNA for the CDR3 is TGCGCCAGCAGCCAGACAGGTCTAAGGGGGGAAGCTTTCTTT. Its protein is CASSQTGLRGEAFF.

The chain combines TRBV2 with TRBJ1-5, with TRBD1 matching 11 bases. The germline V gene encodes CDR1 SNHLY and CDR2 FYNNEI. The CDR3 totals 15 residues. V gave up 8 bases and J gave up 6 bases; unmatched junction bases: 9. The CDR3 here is CASGLWTGGLQPQHF. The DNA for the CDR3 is TGTGCCAGCGGATTGTGGACAGGGGGCCTTCAGCCCCAGCATTTT.

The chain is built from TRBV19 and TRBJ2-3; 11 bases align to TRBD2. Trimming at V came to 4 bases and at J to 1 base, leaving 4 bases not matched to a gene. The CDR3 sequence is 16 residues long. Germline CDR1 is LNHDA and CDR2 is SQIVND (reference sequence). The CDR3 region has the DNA TGTGCCAGTAGTAAACTAGCGGGAGAGGGCACAGATACGCAGTATTTT. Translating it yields CASSKLAGEGTDTQYF.

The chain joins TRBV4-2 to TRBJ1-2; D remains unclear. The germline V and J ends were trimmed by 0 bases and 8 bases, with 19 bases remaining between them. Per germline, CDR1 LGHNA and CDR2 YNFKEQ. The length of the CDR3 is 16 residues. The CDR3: CASSQDAAGDGSGYTF. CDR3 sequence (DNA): TGTGCCAGCAGCCAAGACGCGGCGGGAGACGGTTCCGGCTACACCTTC.

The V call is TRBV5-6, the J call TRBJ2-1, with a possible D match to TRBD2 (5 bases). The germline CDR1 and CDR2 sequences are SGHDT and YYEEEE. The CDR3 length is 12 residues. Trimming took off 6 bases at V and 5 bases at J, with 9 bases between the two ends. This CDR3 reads CASTAGNNEQFF. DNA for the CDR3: TGTGCCAGCACGGCCGGGAACAATGAGCAGTTCTTC.

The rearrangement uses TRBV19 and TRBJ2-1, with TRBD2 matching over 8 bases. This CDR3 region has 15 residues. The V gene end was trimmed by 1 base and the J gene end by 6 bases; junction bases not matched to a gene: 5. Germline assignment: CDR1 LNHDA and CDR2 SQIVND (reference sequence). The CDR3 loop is CASSIAGGPLNEQFF. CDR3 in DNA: TGTGCCAGTAGTATAGCGGGGGGGCCTCTCAATGAGCAGTTCTTC.

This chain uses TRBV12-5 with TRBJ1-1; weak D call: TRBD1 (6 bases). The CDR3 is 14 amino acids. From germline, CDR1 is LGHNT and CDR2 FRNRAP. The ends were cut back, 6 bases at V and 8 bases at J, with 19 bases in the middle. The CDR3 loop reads CASGLSPGEKEAFF. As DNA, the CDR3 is TGTGCTAGTGGCTTGAGTCCAGGGGAGAAGGAAGCTTTCTTT.

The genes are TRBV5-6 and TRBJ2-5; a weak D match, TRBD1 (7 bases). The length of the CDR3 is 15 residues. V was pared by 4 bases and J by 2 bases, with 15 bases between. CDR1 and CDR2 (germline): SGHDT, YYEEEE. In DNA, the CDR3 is TGTGCCAGCAGCCGCGGGACAGCGCTTCAAGAGACCCAGTACTTC. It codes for CASSRGTALQETQYF.

Written as DNA, the CDR3 is TGCAGCGTTGACGTCCTTCCCGGGGGAACCTACGAGCAGTACTTC. As protein: CSVDVLPGGTYEQYF. The chain uses TRBV29-1 and TRBJ2-7; possible D gene TRBD2, 6 bases. Germline assignment: CDR1 SQVTM and CDR2 ANQGSEA. V lost 3 bases, J lost 2 bases, and 17 bases lay in between. The CDR3 extends over 15 amino acids.